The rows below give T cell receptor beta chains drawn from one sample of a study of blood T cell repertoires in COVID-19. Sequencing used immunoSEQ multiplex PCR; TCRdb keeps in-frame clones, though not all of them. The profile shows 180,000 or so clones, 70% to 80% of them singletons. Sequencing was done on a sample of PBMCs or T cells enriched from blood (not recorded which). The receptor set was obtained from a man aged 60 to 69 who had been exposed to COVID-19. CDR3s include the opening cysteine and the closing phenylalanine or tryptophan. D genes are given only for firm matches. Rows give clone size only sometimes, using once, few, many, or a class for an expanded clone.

CDR3: CASSIGAGSYEQYF
DNA: TGTGCCAGTAGTATAGGGGCAGGCTCCTACGAGCAGTACTTC
size: -
D: -
J: TRBJ2-7
length: 14
V: TRBV19

CDR3: CSVVGTVNTEAFF
DNA: TGCAGCGTTGTAGGGACAGTCAACACTGAAGCTTTCTTT
size: -
D: TRBD1
J: TRBJ1-1
length: 13
V: TRBV29-1

CDR3: CASSPVRGGAVRTGELFF
DNA: TGTGCCAGCAGCCCGGTCAGAGGTGGGGCAGTAAGAACCGGGGAGCTGTTTTTT
size: -
D: -
J: TRBJ2-2
length: 18
V: TRBV4-2

CDR3: CASSLEQDEKLFF
DNA: TGTGCCAGCAGCTTGGAACAAGATGAAAAACTGTTTTTT
size: -
D: -
J: TRBJ1-4
length: 13
V: TRBV5-4

CDR3: CASKGGERGSYEQYF
DNA: TGTGCCAGCAAGGGAGGGGAGCGGGGCTCCTACGAGCAGTACTTC
size: -
D: TRBD2
J: TRBJ2-7
length: 15
V: TRBV6-5

CDR3: CATGDREVGVSGANVLTF
DNA: TGTGCCACCGGGGACAGGGAGGTGGGGGTGTCTGGGGCCAACGTCCTGACTTTC
size: -
D: TRBD1
J: TRBJ2-6
length: 18
V: TRBV15

CDR3: CSVEDPAVRSYEQYF
DNA: TGCAGCGTTGAAGACCCAGCGGTTCGCTCCTACGAGCAGTACTTC
size: -
D: -
J: TRBJ2-7
length: 15
V: TRBV29-1

CDR3: CASSEARVDQETQYF
DNA: TGTGCCAGCAGTGAAGCGAGGGTTGACCAAGAGACCCAGTACTTC
size: -
D: -
J: TRBJ2-5
length: 15
V: TRBV2

CDR3: CASSFPGTGVIAQSSYEQYF
DNA: TGTGCCAGCAGTTTCCCCGGGACAGGGGTGATAGCGCAGAGCTCCTACGAGCAGTACTTC
size: -
D: TRBD1
J: TRBJ2-7
length: 20
V: TRBV6-2/TRBV6-3

CDR3: CASSQGDSISYEQYF
DNA: TGCGCCAGCAGCCAAGGAGACAGCATATCCTACGAGCAGTACTTC
size: once
D: -
J: TRBJ2-7
length: 15
V: TRBV4-1

CDR3: CASSVGADRGFHTQYF
DNA: TGTGCCAGCAGCGTGGGTGCGGACAGGGGGTTTCATACGCAGTATTTT
size: -
D: TRBD1
J: TRBJ2-3
length: 16
V: TRBV9

CDR3: CASSGRLAGESNTGELFF
DNA: TGTGCCAGCAGTGGGCGACTAGCGGGAGAATCGAACACCGGGGAGCTGTTTTTT
size: -
D: TRBD2
J: TRBJ2-2
length: 18
V: TRBV6-4

CDR3: CASSPYASTGISNQPQHF
DNA: TGTGCCAGCAGCCCATATGCCTCGACAGGGATCAGCAATCAGCCCCAGCATTTT
size: few
D: TRBD1
J: TRBJ1-5
length: 18
V: TRBV7-2

CDR3: CASSLVIQGRWGGSYTF
DNA: TGTGCCAGCAGTTTAGTTATTCAGGGCAGATGGGGTGGTAGCTACACCTTC
size: -
D: -
J: TRBJ1-2
length: 17
V: TRBV27

CDR3: CASSLSGGQLAKNIQYF
DNA: TGTGCCAGCAGTTTAAGTGGGGGACAGCTAGCCAAAAACATTCAGTACTTC
size: -
D: TRBD1
J: TRBJ2-4
length: 17
V: TRBV27

CDR3: CASRPTGVVYNEQFF
DNA: TGTGCCAGCAGACCAACAGGGGTGGTCTACAATGAGCAGTTCTTC
size: -
D: TRBD1
J: TRBJ2-1
length: 15
V: TRBV6-5

CDR3: CASTFLRWQPQHF
DNA: TGTGCCAGCACCTTCTTGCGTTGGCAGCCCCAGCATTTT
size: -
D: -
J: TRBJ1-5
length: 13
V: TRBV28

CDR3: CASKGDRDEQYF
DNA: TGTGCCAGCAAGGGGGACAGGGACGAGCAGTACTTC
size: -
D: TRBD1
J: TRBJ2-7
length: 12
V: TRBV28

CDR3: CASSTQVEREQYF
DNA: TGTGCCAGTAGTACACAGGTAGAACGCGAGCAGTACTTC
size: -
D: -
J: TRBJ2-7
length: 13
V: TRBV19

CDR3: CASSALAGTYNEQFF
DNA: TGTGCCAGCAGCGCGCTGGCGGGGACCTACAATGAGCAGTTCTTC
size: few
D: -
J: TRBJ2-1
length: 15
V: TRBV7-6

CDR3: CATETGQNYGYTF
DNA: TGTGCCACCGAGACAGGACAGAACTATGGCTACACCTTC
size: -
D: -
J: TRBJ1-2
length: 13
V: TRBV6-5

CDR3: CASSVGVNEQYF
DNA: TGTGCCAGCAGCGTAGGAGTTAACGAGCAGTACTTC
size: -
D: -
J: TRBJ2-7
length: 12
V: TRBV9

CDR3: CASSQGQGAGLRTDTQYF
DNA: TGTGCCAGCAGCCAGGGACAGGGGGCAGGACTACGCACAGATACGCAGTATTTT
size: -
D: TRBD1
J: TRBJ2-3
length: 18
V: TRBV14

CDR3: CASSLGRGQAEAFF
DNA: TGTGCCAGCAGCTTGGGGCGGGGCCAGGCTGAAGCTTTCTTT
size: -
D: -
J: TRBJ1-1
length: 14
V: TRBV5-8

CDR3: CSAGAPSSGNTIYF
DNA: TGCAGTGCTGGTGCTCCGAGCTCTGGAAACACCATATATTTT
size: -
D: -
J: TRBJ1-3
length: 14
V: TRBV20-1

CDR3: CASSQGRVVGAFF
DNA: TGTGCCAGCAGCCAAGGGAGAGTTGTTGGAGCTTTCTTT
size: -
D: -
J: TRBJ1-1
length: 13
V: TRBV3-1/TRBV3-2

CDR3: CASSPSGRRTDTQYF
DNA: TGTGCCAGCAGTCCGAGCGGGAGACGCACAGATACGCAGTATTTT
size: -
D: TRBD2
J: TRBJ2-3
length: 15
V: TRBV27

CDR3: CASGDRLNTEAFF
DNA: TGTGCCAGCGGGGACAGGCTGAACACTGAAGCTTTCTTT
size: -
D: TRBD1
J: TRBJ1-1
length: 13
V: TRBV6-5

CDR3: CASSAPVEYEQYF
DNA: TGTGCCAGCAGCGCACCGGTGGAGTACGAGCAGTACTTC
size: -
D: -
J: TRBJ2-7
length: 13
V: TRBV7-2

CDR3: CASSQALTGGPYEQYF
DNA: TGCGCCAGCAGCCAAGCCCTGACGGGAGGGCCCTACGAGCAGTACTTC
size: -
D: TRBD2
J: TRBJ2-7
length: 16
V: TRBV4-3

CDR3: CASSLGPNDETQYF
DNA: TGTGCCAGCAGCTTGGGGCCAAACGATGAGACCCAGTACTTC
size: -
D: -
J: TRBJ2-5
length: 14
V: TRBV5-4

CDR3: CASSQSSEGAGNQPQHF
DNA: TGTGCCAGCAGCCAATCTAGTGAGGGGGCAGGCAATCAGCCCCAGCATTTT
size: -
D: TRBD1
J: TRBJ1-5
length: 17
V: TRBV16

CDR3: CASSIQDTDHEQYF
DNA: TGTGCCAGTAGTATACAGGACACCGACCACGAGCAGTACTTC
size: -
D: -
J: TRBJ2-7
length: 14
V: TRBV19

CDR3: CASSPPGGGTGDYGYTF
DNA: TGTGCCAGCAGCCCACCTGGGGGGGGGACAGGGGACTATGGCTACACCTTC
size: -
D: TRBD1
J: TRBJ1-2
length: 17
V: TRBV9

CDR3: CASTPGWVNYGYTF
DNA: TGTGCCAGCACCCCAGGGTGGGTTAACTATGGCTACACCTTC
size: -
D: -
J: TRBJ1-2
length: 14
V: TRBV6-5

CDR3: CASSQLAGASTDTQYF
DNA: TGTGCCAGCAGCCAGCTAGCGGGGGCCAGCACAGATACGCAGTATTTT
size: -
D: TRBD2
J: TRBJ2-3
length: 16
V: TRBV3-1/TRBV3-2

CDR3: CASSLVDGGRVKLFF
DNA: TGTGCCAGCAGCTTAGTTGACGGCGGTCGGGTCAAACTGTTTTTT
size: -
D: -
J: TRBJ1-4
length: 15
V: TRBV7-9

CDR3: CASSWSSGTSGEQFF
DNA: TGTGCCAGCAGTTGGTCTAGCGGTACCTCTGGTGAGCAGTTCTTC
size: -
D: TRBD2
J: TRBJ2-1
length: 15
V: TRBV6-2/TRBV6-3